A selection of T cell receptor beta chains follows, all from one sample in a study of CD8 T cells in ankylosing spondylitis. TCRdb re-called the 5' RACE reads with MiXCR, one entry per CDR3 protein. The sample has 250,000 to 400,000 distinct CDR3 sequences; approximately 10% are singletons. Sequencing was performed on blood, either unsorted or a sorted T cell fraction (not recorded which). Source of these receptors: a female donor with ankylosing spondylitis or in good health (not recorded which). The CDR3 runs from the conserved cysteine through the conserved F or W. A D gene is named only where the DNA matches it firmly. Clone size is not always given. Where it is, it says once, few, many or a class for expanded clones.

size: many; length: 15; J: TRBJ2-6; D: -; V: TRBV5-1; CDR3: CASSFRQSGANVLTF; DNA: TGCGCCAGCAGCTTTAGGCAGTCTGGGGCCAACGTCCTGACTTTC
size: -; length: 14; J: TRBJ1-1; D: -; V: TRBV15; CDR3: CATSGSGVGTEAFF; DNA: TGTGCCACCAGCGGATCAGGAGTGGGCACTGAAGCTTTCTTT
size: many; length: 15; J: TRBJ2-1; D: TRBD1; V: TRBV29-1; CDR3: CSVEANRGSYNEQFF; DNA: TGCAGCGTTGAAGCTAACAGGGGCTCCTACAATGAGCAGTTCTTC
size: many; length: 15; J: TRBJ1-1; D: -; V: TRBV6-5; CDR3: CASSYSTAGSTEAFF; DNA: TGTGCCAGCAGTTACTCGACGGCAGGGAGCACTGAAGCTTTCTTT
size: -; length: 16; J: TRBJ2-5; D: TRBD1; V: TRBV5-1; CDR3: CASSLVGTGSKETQYF; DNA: TGCGCCAGCAGCCTGGTGGGGACAGGGTCCAAAGAGACCCAGTACTTC
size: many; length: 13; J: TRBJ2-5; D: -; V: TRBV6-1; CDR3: CASSKTTGETQYF; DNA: TGTGCCAGCAGTAAAACGACGGGAGAGACCCAGTACTTC
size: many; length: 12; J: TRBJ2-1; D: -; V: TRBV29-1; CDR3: CSGGTPPNEQFF; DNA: TGCAGCGGAGGGACTCCCCCCAATGAGCAGTTCTTC
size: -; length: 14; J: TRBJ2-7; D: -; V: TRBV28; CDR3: CASRLRGGHYEQYF; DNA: TGTGCCAGCAGGTTAAGGGGGGGCCACTACGAGCAGTACTTC
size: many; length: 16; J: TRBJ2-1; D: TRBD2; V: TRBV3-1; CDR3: CASSRGASGRFGEQFF; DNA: TGTGCCAGCAGCCGCGGGGCTAGCGGGAGGTTCGGTGAGCAGTTCTTC
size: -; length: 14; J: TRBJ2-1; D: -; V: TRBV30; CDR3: CAWSLSSSYNEQFF; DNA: TGTGCCTGGAGCCTTTCAAGCTCCTACAATGAGCAGTTCTTC
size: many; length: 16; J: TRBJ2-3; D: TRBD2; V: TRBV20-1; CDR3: CSARSGLAGGTDTQYF; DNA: TGCAGTGCTAGATCCGGACTAGCGGGGGGCACAGATACGCAGTATTTT
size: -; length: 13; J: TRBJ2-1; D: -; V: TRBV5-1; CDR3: CASSFGQVDEQFF; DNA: TGCGCCAGCAGCTTCGGCCAGGTCGATGAGCAGTTCTTC
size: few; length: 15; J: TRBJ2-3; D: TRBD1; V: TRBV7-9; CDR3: CASTEGTGATDTQYF; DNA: TGTGCCAGCACCGAGGGGACAGGGGCCACAGATACGCAGTATTTT
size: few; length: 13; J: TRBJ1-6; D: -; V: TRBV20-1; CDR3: CSAQGHLDSPLHF; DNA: TGCAGTGCCCAGGGACATCTCGACTCACCCCTCCACTTT
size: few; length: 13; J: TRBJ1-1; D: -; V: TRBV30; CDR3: CAWSPGPSTEAFF; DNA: TGTGCCTGGAGTCCAGGACCGAGCACTGAAGCTTTCTTT
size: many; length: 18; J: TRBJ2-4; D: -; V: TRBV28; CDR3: CASSSGPGLALAKNIQYF; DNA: TGTGCCAGTTCCTCTGGGCCGGGACTCGCGTTAGCCAAAAACATTCAGTACTTC
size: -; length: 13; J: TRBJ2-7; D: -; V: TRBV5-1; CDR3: CASSSDTGYEQYF; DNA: TGCGCCAGCAGCTCGGACACCGGCTACGAGCAGTACTTC
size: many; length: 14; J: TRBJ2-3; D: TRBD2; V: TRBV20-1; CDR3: CSAPVAGARSTQYF; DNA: TGCAGTGCGCCAGTAGCGGGGGCTCGGAGTACGCAGTATTTT
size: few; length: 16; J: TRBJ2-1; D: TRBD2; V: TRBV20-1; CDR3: CSGGLAGSQSYNEQFF; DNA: TGCAGTGGGGGACTAGCGGGGAGCCAGTCCTACAATGAGCAGTTCTTC
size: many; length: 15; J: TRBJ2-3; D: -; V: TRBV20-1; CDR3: CSARDRLGLTDTQYF; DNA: TGCAGTGCTAGAGATCGATTAGGACTCACAGATACGCAGTATTTT
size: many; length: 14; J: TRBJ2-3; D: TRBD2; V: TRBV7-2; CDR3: CASSPGLDTDTQYF; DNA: TGTGCCAGCAGCCCGGGACTAGACACAGATACGCAGTATTTT
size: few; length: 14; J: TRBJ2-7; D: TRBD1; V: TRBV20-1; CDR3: CSARGGDRVLEQYF; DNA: TGCAGTGCTAGAGGGGGTGACAGGGTGCTCGAGCAGTACTTC
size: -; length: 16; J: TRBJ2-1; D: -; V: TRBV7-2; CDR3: CASSSSSGLSYNEQFF; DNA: TGTGCCAGCAGCTCGAGTAGCGGACTCTCCTACAATGAGCAGTTCTTC
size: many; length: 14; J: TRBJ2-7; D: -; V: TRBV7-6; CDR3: CASSSQSGLYEQYF; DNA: TGTGCCAGCAGCTCCCAATCTGGCCTTTACGAGCAGTACTTC
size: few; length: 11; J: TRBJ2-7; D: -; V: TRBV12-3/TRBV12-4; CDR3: CASSRAYEQYF; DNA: TGTGCCAGCAGTAGAGCCTACGAGCAGTACTTC
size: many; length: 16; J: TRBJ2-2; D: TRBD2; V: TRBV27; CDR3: CASRVLAGANTGELFF; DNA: TGTGCCAGCCGTGTATTAGCGGGAGCCAACACCGGGGAGCTGTTTTTT
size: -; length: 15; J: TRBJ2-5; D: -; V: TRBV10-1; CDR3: CASSENLGGVGTQYF; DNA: TGCGCCAGCAGTGAAAATCTGGGGGGCGTTGGGACCCAGTACTTC
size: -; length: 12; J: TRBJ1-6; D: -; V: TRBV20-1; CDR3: CSASPNGSPLHF; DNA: TGCAGTGCTAGCCCAAACGGTTCACCCCTCCACTTT
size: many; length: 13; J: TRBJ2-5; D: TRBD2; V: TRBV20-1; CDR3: CSAIAGGQETQYF; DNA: TGCAGTGCCATAGCGGGGGGACAAGAGACCCAGTACTTC
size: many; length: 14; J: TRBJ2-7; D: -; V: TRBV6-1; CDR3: CASSGTFGSHEQYF; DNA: TGTGCCAGCAGTGGGACATTCGGCTCTCACGAGCAGTACTTC
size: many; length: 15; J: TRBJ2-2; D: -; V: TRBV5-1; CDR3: CASSLQSGNTGELFF; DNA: TGCGCCAGCAGCTTGCAGTCAGGAAACACCGGGGAGCTGTTTTTT
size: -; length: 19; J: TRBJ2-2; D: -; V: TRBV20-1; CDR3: CSAPGEASTSLSNTGELFF; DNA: TGCAGTGCTCCAGGGGAGGCGAGCACTTCCCTTAGTAACACCGGGGAGCTGTTTTTT
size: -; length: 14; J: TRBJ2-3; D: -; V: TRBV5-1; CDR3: CASSLGEITDTQYF; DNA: TGCGCCAGCAGCCTCGGGGAGATCACAGATACGCAGTATTTT
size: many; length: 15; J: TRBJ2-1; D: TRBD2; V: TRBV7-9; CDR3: CASSPPSGSGNEQFF; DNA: TGTGCCAGCAGCCCTCCTAGCGGGAGTGGTAATGAGCAGTTCTTC
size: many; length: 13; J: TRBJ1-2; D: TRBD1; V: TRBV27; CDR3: CASRDREKDGYTF; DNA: TGTGCCAGCAGGGACAGGGAAAAAGATGGCTACACCTTC
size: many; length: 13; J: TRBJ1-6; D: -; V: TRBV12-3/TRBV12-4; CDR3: CASSSYIGSPLHF; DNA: TGTGCCAGCAGTTCGTATATCGGGTCACCCCTCCACTTT
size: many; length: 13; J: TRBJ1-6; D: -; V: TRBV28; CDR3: CASNRGMSAPLHF; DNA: TGTGCCAGCAATCGGGGCATGTCTGCACCCCTCCACTTT
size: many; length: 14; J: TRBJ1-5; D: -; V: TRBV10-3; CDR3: CAISERAGNQPQHF; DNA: TGTGCCATCAGTGAGAGGGCAGGGAATCAGCCCCAGCATTTT
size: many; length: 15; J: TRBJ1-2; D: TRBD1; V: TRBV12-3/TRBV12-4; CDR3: CASSLTGQGDYGYTF; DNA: TGTGCCAGCAGTCTGACGGGACAGGGCGACTATGGCTACACCTTC
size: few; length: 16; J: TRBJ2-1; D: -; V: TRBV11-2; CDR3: CASSLVGGDFYNEQFF; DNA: TGTGCCAGCAGCTTAGTTGGCGGGGACTTCTACAATGAGCAGTTCTTC
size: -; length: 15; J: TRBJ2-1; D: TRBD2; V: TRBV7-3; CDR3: CASSLTGGGADGQFF; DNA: TGTGCCAGCAGCTTAACAGGCGGGGGGGCAGATGGGCAGTTCTTT
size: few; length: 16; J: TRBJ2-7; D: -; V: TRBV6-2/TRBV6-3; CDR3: CASSYSWGRALYEQYF; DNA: TGTGCCAGCAGTTACTCTTGGGGAAGAGCCCTATACGAGCAGTACTTC
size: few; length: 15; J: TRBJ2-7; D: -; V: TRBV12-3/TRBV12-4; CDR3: CASSARGRPPYEQYF; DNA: TGTGCCAGCAGTGCCCGCGGCAGACCGCCCTACGAGCAGTACTTC
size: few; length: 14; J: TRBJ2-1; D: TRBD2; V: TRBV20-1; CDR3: CSAPGLAEHNEQFF; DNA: TGCAGTGCGCCGGGACTAGCGGAGCACAATGAGCAGTTCTTC
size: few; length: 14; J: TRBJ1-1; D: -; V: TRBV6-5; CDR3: CASGLRATNTEAFF; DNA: TGTGCCAGCGGTTTACGGGCCACGAACACTGAAGCTTTCTTT
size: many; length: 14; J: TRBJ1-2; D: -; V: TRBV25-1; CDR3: CASSEQKVNYGYTF; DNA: TGTGCCAGCAGTGAGCAAAAGGTTAACTATGGCTACACCTTC